This entry describes one T cell receptor (beta chain). Its antigen is still unknown. TCRdb's table, derived via immunoSEQ multiplex PCR, lists solely in-frame clones and lacks some. The sample records 65,000 to 95,000 clones, roughly 85% being singletons. These data are taken from a study of T cell responses to AZD1222 COVID-19 vaccine. Study conclusions and caveats: Baseline testing showed seropositivity in only a handful of AZD1222 recipients.

The receptor was isolated from an adult who received the AZD1222 COVID-19 vaccine. The source was peripheral blood, collected 28 days after the second AZD1222 dose.

The chain's CDR3 is CASSRTANQPQHF. The DNA of the CDR3 is TGTGCCAGCAGCCGGACAGCCAATCAGCCCCAGCATTTT. V usage is TRBV5-6 and J usage is TRBJ1-5; tentatively, D is TRBD1 (6 bases). Germline CDR1 reads SGHDT; CDR2 reads YYEEEE. This CDR3 comprises 13 residues. The V gene lost 4 bases and the J gene lost 3 bases, with 8 bases spanning the gap. Complete variable domain (other parts from reference TRBV5-6 and TRBJ1-5): DAGVTQSPTHLIKTRGQQVTLRCSPKSGHDTVSWYQQALGQGPQFIFQYYEEEERQRGNFPDRFSGHQFPNYSSELNVNALLLGDSALYLCASSRTANQPQHFGDGTRLSIL.